This T cell receptor beta chain was found in a study of identical twins. The study's findings and limits: Clonotypes of the beta chain that were abundant in cord blood carried fewer insertions (memory repertoires showed none).

MiXCR was run by TCRdb on the 5' RACE reads, yielding one entry per CDR3 protein. The sample includes some 300,000 distinct CDR3 sequences, around 12% seen only once; the top ten take around 6.9%. Looked up from germline, CDR1 is SQVTM and CDR2 is ANQGSEA. This CDR3 has 14 amino acids. The V gene end was trimmed by 3 bases and the J gene end by 6 bases; junction bases not matched to a gene: 9. As concerns this clonotype: Its antigen is unknown.

This sample was also put to use in a study of yellow fever vaccine responses in identical twins.

The TCR originated in a woman younger than 35 in good health. Source material: CD8+ T cells sorted from blood. V gene TRBV29-1 combines with J gene TRBJ2-7; 9 bases map to TRBD1. The CDR3 DNA reads as TGCAGCGTTGAGGCCGGGACAGGGAGCGGCGAGCAGTACTTC. Translating it yields CSVEAGTGSGEQYF.